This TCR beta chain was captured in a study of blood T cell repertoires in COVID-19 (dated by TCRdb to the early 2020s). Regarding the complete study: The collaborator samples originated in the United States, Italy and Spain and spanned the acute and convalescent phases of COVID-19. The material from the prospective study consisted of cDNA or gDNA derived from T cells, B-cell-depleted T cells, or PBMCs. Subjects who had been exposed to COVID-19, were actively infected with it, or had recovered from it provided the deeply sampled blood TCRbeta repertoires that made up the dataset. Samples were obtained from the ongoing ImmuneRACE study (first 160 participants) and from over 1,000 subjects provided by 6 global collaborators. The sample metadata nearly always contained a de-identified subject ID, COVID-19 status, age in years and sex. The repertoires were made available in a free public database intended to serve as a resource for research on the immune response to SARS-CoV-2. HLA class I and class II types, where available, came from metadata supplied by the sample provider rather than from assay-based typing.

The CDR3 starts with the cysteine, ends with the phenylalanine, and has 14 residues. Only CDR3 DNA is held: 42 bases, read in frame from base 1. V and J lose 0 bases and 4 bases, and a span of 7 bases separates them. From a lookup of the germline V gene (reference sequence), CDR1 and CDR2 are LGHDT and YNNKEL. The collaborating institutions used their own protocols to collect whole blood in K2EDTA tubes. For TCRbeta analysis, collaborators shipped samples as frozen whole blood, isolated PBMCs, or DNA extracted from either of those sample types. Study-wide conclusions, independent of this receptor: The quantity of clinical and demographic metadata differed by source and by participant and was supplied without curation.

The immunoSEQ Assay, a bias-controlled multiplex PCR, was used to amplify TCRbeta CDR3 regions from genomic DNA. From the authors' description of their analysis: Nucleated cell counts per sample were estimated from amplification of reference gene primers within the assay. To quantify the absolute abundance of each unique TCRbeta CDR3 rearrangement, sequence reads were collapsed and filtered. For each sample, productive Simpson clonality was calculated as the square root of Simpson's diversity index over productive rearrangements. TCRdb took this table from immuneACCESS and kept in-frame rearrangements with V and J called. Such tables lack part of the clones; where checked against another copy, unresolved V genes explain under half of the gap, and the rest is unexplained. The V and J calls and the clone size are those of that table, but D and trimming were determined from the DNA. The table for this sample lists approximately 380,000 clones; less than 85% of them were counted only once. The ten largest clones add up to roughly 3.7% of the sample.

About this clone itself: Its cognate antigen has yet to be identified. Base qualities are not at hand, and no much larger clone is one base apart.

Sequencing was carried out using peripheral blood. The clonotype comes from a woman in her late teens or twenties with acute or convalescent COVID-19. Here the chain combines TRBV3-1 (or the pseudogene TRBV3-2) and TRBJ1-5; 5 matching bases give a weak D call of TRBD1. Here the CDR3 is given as CASSQDGGNQPQHF. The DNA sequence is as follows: TGTGCCAGCAGCCAAGATGGGGGGAATCAGCCCCAGCATTTT.